The clone carrying this T cell receptor beta chain was picked up a small number of times. The antigen is unknown. The source of the sample is a study of T-cell memory formation after mild COVID-19. Study-level results: Most CD4+ clones that shrank were in CM and EM, while CD8+ ones turned up in EMRA. Clonal second-wave expansions that peaked on day 37 had unconfirmed SARS-CoV-2 specificity. Among clones contracting day 15 to 85, CD4/CD8 was balanced, whereas later expanders leaned CD4+.

The CDR3 totals 16 residues. After removal of 5 bases from V and 6 bases from J, the junction contained 8 bases not matched to a gene. TCRdb itself ran the 5' RACE reads through MiXCR, one entry per CDR3 protein. Altogether some 160,000 distinct CDR3 sequences are present, 10% to 15% being singletons, with the ten largest covering 3% to 4%. The chain joins TRBV12-3 or TRBV12-4 to TRBJ2-3; 13 nucleotides align to TRBD2. Specimen: PBMCs or a T cell subset sorted from them (not recorded which). The receptor was isolated from a man between 18 and 29 years old who had mild COVID-19 (a few samples of this study predate the infection). Cell type and time point are not known. In DNA, the CDR3 is TGTGCCAGCAGTGGGGGACTAGCGGGGCCCCGGGATACGCAGTATTTT. It yields the protein CASSGGLAGPRDTQYF.